The following is a T cell receptor (beta chain) sequence with its context. No antigen is known for it. Germline assignment: CDR1 WNHNN and CDR2 SYGVQD (reference sequence). V was pared by 4 bases and J by 4 bases, with 15 bases of the junction left unmatched. The CDR3 runs to 17 residues. These data originate in a study of radiation and T cells in renal cell carcinoma. Time point in this sample: blood 4 weeks post-SBRT, at nephrectomy. Treatment in this sample: 15 Gy SBRT to primary tumor, nephrectomy 4 weeks later. Nephrectomy followed 15 Gy stereotactic body radiation by 4 weeks. The tumor was a clear cell renal cell carcinoma. Sequencing was performed with immunoSEQ multiplex PCR; in TCRdb, only in-frame clones are kept and a portion is missing. The sample shows around 170,000 clones, 88% of them seen only once. Study-wide points: No pretreatment tumor biopsies were available for baseline clonotypes.

V usage is TRBV10-1 and J usage is TRBJ2-5; 7 nucleotides agree with TRBD2. Sequenced here: blood, sampled from a patient whose treatment included radiotherapy and nephrectomy. The TCR originated in a woman aged 50 to 65 with renal cell carcinoma. The DNA of the CDR3 is TGCGCCAGCAGTGCCGACGTCCCCGGGGGGTTCGGAGAGACCCAGTACTTC. It is translated as CASSADVPGGFGETQYF.